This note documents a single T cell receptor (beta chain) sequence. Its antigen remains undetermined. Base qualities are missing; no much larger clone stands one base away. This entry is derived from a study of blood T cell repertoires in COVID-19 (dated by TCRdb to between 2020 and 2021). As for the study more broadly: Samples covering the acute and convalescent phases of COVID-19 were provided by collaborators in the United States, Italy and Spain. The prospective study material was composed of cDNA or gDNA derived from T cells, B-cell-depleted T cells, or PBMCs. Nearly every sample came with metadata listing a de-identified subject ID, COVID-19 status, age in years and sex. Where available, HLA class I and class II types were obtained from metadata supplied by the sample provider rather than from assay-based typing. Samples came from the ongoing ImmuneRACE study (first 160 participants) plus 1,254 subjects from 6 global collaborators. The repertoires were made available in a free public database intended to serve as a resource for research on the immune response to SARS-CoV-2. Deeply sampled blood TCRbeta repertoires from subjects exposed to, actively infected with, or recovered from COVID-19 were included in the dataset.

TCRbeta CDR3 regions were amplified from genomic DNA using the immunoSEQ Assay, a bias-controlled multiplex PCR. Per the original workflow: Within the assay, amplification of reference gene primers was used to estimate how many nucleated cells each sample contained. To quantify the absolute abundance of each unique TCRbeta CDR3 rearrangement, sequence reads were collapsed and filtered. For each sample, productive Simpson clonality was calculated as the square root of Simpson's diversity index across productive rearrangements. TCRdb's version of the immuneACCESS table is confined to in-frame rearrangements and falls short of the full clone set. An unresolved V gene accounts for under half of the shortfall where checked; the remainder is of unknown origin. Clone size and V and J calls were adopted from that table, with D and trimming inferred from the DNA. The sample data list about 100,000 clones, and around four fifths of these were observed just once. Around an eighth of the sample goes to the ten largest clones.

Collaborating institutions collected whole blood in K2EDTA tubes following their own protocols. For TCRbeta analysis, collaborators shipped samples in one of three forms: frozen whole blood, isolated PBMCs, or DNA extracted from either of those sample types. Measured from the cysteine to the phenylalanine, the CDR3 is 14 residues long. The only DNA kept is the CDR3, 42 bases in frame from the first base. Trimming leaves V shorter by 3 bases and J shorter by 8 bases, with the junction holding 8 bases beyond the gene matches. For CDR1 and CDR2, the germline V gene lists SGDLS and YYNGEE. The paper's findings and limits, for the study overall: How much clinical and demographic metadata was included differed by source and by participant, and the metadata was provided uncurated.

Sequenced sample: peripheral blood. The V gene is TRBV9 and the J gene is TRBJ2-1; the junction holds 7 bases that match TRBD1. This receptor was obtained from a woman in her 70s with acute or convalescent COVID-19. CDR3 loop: CASSGPTGTDEQFF. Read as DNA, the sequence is TGTGCCAGCAGCGGACCGACAGGGACCGATGAGCAGTTCTTC.